Shown below are 25 T cell receptor beta chains from a single sample sequenced in a study of blood T cell repertoires in COVID-19. Profiled with immunoSEQ multiplex PCR; TCRdb holds only in-frame clones, not every one. The sample shows about 150,000 clones, approximately 85% of them seen only once. The sample consisted of peripheral blood. These TCRs come from a man between 60 and 75 years old with COVID-19, enrolled during active disease.

The V call is TRBV19, the J call TRBJ2-7; 10 bases match TRBD1. The junction had 6 bases not matched to a gene; V was cut back by 8 bases and J by 2 bases. The CDR3 spans 14 residues. Germline V lookup: CDR1 LNHDA, CDR2 SQIVND (reference sequence). The CDR3 sequence: CASRADRGTYEQYF. The DNA for the CDR3 is TGTGCCAGTCGAGCGGACAGGGGGACCTACGAGCAGTACTTC. Using reference TRBV19 and TRBJ2-7 for the parts outside the CDR3, the full variable domain is DGGITQSPKYLFRKEGQNVTLSCEQNLNHDAMYWYRQDPGQGLRLIYYSQIVNDFQKGDIAEGYSVSREKKESFPLTVTSAQKNPTAFYLCASRADRGTYEQYFGPGTRLTVT.

This chain connects TRBV19 to TRBJ1-6; TRBD1 matches 7 bases. V was clipped by 0 bases and J by 6 bases; unmatched bases: 11. The CDR3 loop spans 18 amino acids. CDR1 and CDR2 from the germline V gene are LNHDA and SQIVND (reference sequence). The CDR3 DNA sequence: TGTGCCAGTAGTATAGACGGGACAGCGATAAAAACTAATTCACCCCTCCACTTT. This codes for CASSIDGTAIKTNSPLHF.

The chain joins TRBV28 to TRBJ1-2; D uncertain. The CDR3 loop spans 16 amino acids. CDR1 MDHEN and CDR2 SYDVKM come from the germline V gene. Trimming removed 3 bases from V and 0 bases from J, with 14 bases in between. The CDR3 nucleotides read TGTGCCAGCAGTTTTGCACAGCCGATCACTAACTATGGCTACACCTTC. Translated, it gives CASSFAQPITNYGYTF.

V and J are TRBV28 and TRBJ1-6; perhaps TRBD1 as D (6 bases). This CDR3 has 16 residues. V shed 5 bases and J shed 7 bases, with 18 bases lying between them. Germline CDR1 MDHEN, CDR2 SYDVKM. CDR3 DNA: TGTGCCAGCAGTCTTGAAGACAGGCCCCGCAATTCACCCCTCCACTTT. Translated: CASSLEDRPRNSPLHF.

This chain links TRBV3-1 (or the pseudogene TRBV3-2) with TRBJ1-2, with D tentatively TRBD1 (6 bases). Germline CDR1 LGHDT, CDR2 YNNKEL (reference sequence). V was cut by 0 bases and J by 2 bases, with 28 bases left in between. This CDR3 comprises 21 residues. This CDR3 is CASSQDIALTGRLSKNYGYTF. DNA of the CDR3: TGTGCCAGCAGCCAAGATATCGCGTTGACAGGAAGACTATCGAAGAACTATGGCTACACCTTC.

V usage is TRBV2 and J usage is TRBJ2-1; the D gene is possibly TRBD2 (5 bases). The CDR3 totals 14 residues. The V end lost 7 bases, the J end lost 12 bases, and 22 bases lay between the germline ends. Germline CDR1 reads SNHLY; CDR2 reads FYNNEI. DNA of the CDR3: TGTGCCAGCAAACCTCGGGCGGGTGTTTGGTGGCAGTTCTTC. As protein: CASKPRAGVWWQFF.

The chain recombines TRBV10-3 with TRBJ1-1; possible D gene TRBD1, 5 bases. The CDR3 consists of 14 residues. V was clipped by 0 bases and J by 3 bases, with 8 bases between them. Germline V gene sequence: CDR1 ENHRY, CDR2 SYGVKD. DNA of the CDR3: TGTGCCATCAGTGAGTCTGACAGATACACTGAAGCTTTCTTT. Protein: CAISESDRYTEAFF.

This clone was seen just once. V gene TRBV5-1 combines with J gene TRBJ2-5; 9 positions match TRBD1. Trimming took 4 bases from V and 1 from J; bases not matched to a gene: 2. Per the germline V gene, CDR1 is SGHRS and CDR2 is YFSETQ. The CDR3 is 14 amino acids. CDR3 DNA sequence: TGCGCCAGCAGCAGGGACAGGGTCCAAGAGACCCAGTACTTC. Translation gives CASSRDRVQETQYF.

The chain recombines TRBV4-1 with TRBJ1-2; 12 positions match TRBD1. This CDR3 contains 17 residues. In germline, CDR1 is MGHRA, CDR2 YSYEKL. V lost 3 bases to trimming and J lost 8 bases; unmatched junction nucleotides: 13. In DNA form, the CDR3 reads TGCGCCAGCAGCCATATGAACATCCGGGACAGGGGGCTCGGCTACACCTTC. It codes for CASSHMNIRDRGLGYTF.

The chain couples TRBV12-3 or TRBV12-4 to TRBJ1-1; D unclear. This CDR3 is 13 amino acids long. V lost 3 bases, J lost 1 base, and 6 bases lay in between. The CDR3 spells CASSFNGNTEAFF. The CDR3, as DNA: TGTGCCAGCAGTTTCAACGGGAACACTGAAGCTTTCTTT.

The rearrangement joins TRBV11-1 to TRBJ2-1; possibly TRBD2 for D (6 bases). Germline V gene lookup returns CDR1 SGHAT and CDR2 FQDESV (reference sequence). The CDR3 is 16 amino acids. Trimming shortened V by 4 bases and J by 0 bases, and 13 bases separated the two germline ends. CDR3 sequence (DNA): TGTGCCAGCAGCTCGGGGGTGACCTTCTCCTACAATGAGCAGTTCTTC. It specifies CASSSGVTFSYNEQFF.

This chain connects TRBV12-3 or TRBV12-4 to TRBJ2-1; 7 nucleotides line up with TRBD1. This CDR3 has 13 amino acids. Trimming took 7 bases from V and 10 from J; bases not matched to a gene: 10. This CDR3 is CASTPADRIEQFF. As DNA, the CDR3 is TGTGCCAGCACCCCAGCGGACAGGATCGAGCAGTTCTTC.

The chain links TRBV6-2 or TRBV6-3 to TRBJ1-1, with TRBD1 identical over 12 bases. Germline V gene sequence: CDR1 MNHEY, CDR2 SVGEGT. The CDR3 has 15 residues. The J segment lost 8 bases and the V segment lost 3 bases, leaving 7 bases of the junction unmatched. DNA of the CDR3: TGTGCCAGCAGTTATGGAGGGACAGGGGGCCGGGAAGCTTTCTTT. It codes for CASSYGGTGGREAFF.

As to this clone: This sample includes further DNA sequences coding for the same CDR3. The rearrangement uses TRBV18 and TRBJ2-1, with 7 nucleotides matching TRBD2. Unmatched junction bases numbered 1, after V lost 2 bases and J lost 3 bases. This CDR3 is built from 14 residues. The germline V gene encodes CDR1 KGHSH and CDR2 LQKENI. This CDR3 reads CASSPGGSYNEQFF. The CDR3 region has the DNA TGTGCCAGCTCACCAGGCGGGAGCTACAATGAGCAGTTCTTC.

The chain couples TRBV27 to TRBJ1-1; 8 bases match TRBD1. The J segment lost 5 bases and the V segment lost 2 bases, leaving 4 bases of the junction unmatched. Germline V gene lookup returns CDR1 MNHEY and CDR2 SMNVEV (reference sequence). This CDR3 region has 14 residues. The CDR3: CASSLQGARTEAFF. CDR3 sequence (DNA): TGTGCCAGCAGTTTACAGGGGGCGCGGACTGAAGCTTTCTTT.

The chain has TRBV7-2 and TRBJ2-2; 10 nucleotides match TRBD1. CDR1 is SGHTA and CDR2 is FQGNSA in the germline V gene. The CDR3 covers 16 residues. Trimming at V came to 5 bases and at J to 0 bases, leaving 3 bases not matched to a gene. As DNA, the CDR3 is TGTGCCAGCAGCGAGGACAGGGGGGCGAACACCGGGGAGCTGTTTTTT. It encodes CASSEDRGANTGELFF. The full variable domain, its missing parts supplied by reference TRBV7-2 and TRBJ2-2, is GAGVSQSPSNKVTEKGKDVELRCDPISGHTALYWYRQSLGQGLEFLIYFQGNSAPDKSGLPSDRFSAERTGGSVSTLTIQRTQQEDSAVYLCASSEDRGANTGELFFGEGSRLTVL.

J is TRBJ1-3 and V is TRBV11-2; a possible D gene is TRBD1 (5 bases). Germline-derived CDR1 and CDR2 are SGHAT and FQNNGV. V shed 2 bases and J shed 2 bases, with 10 bases lying between them. The length of the CDR3 is 15 residues. The CDR3 nucleotides read TGTGCCAGCAGCTTAAACACAGGTCCTGGAAACACCATATATTTT. Translated, it gives CASSLNTGPGNTIYF.

The gene calls are TRBV28 and TRBJ1-5; unclear D gene. Germline V gene lookup returns CDR1 MDHEN and CDR2 SYDVKM. This CDR3 has 13 amino acids. Trimming pared 7 bases from V and 4 bases from J, leaving 11 bases between. The CDR3 is CASTPPSNQPQHF. CDR3 in DNA: TGTGCCAGCACCCCCCCCTCTAATCAGCCCCAGCATTTT. Full variable domain (outside the CDR3, taken from reference TRBV28 and TRBJ1-5): DVKVTQSSRYLVKRTGEKVFLECVQDMDHENMFWYRQDPGLGLRLIYFSYDVKMKEKGDIPEGYSVSREKKERFSLILESASTNQTSMYLCASTPPSNQPQHFGDGTRLSIL.

The chain is built from TRBV6-5 and TRBJ2-5, with D possibly TRBD1 on 6 matching bases. Germline V CDR1 and CDR2: MNHEY, SVGAGI. Trimming removed 6 bases from V and 5 bases from J, with 19 bases in between. CDR3 length: 15 amino acids. CDR3 in DNA: TGTGCCAGCAGCCCCCTGGGGGCAGGGCTGGAGACCCAGTACTTC. Protein sequence: CASSPLGAGLETQYF.

The V call is TRBV5-1, the J call TRBJ2-7; TRBD1 matches at 12 bases. V was pared by 4 bases and J by 5 bases, with 10 bases of the junction left unmatched. This CDR3 is 16 amino acids long. Germline V CDR1 and CDR2: SGHRS, YFSETQ. The CDR3 DNA reads TGCGCCAGCAGCGACGGGACAGGGGGCCGGTTAGACGAGCAGTACTTC. This sequence encodes CASSDGTGGRLDEQYF.

In nucleotides, the CDR3 is TGTGCCAGCAGCTTACTTGGGCAAACTGGAAACACCATATATTTT. It codes for CASSLLGQTGNTIYF. The J gene is TRBJ1-3, the V gene TRBV11-2; no clear D. Germline CDR1 reads SGHAT; CDR2 reads FQNNGV. V was pared by 2 bases and J by 2 bases, with 10 bases between. The CDR3 runs 15 residues. The full variable domain, in which reference TRBV11-2 and TRBJ1-3 provide the parts outside the CDR3, is EAGVAQSPRYKIIEKRQSVAFWCNPISGHATLYWYQQILGQGPKLLIQFQNNGVVDDSQLPKDRFSAERLKGVDSTLKIQPAKLEDSAVYLCASSLLGQTGNTIYFGEGSWLTVV.

This chain links TRBV24-1 with TRBJ2-1; 11 bases map to TRBD2. The length of the CDR3 is 14 residues. Germline loops: CDR1 KGHDR, CDR2 SFDVKD. V trimming: 7 bases; J trimming: 5 bases; junction bases outside the gene matches: 3. The chain's CDR3 is CATRTSGSHNEQFF. The CDR3 DNA reads as TGTGCCACCAGAACTAGCGGGAGTCACAATGAGCAGTTCTTC.

The chain employs TRBV7-9 and TRBJ1-2, with a possible D match to TRBD1 (5 bases). V was cut by 1 base and J by 8 bases, with 14 bases left in between. CDR3 length: 14 amino acids. Per germline, CDR1 SEHNR and CDR2 FQNEAQ (reference sequence). The DNA of the CDR3 is TGTGCCAGCAGCTTAGAAGGGACTGGTAAGGGCTACACCTTC. Amino acids: CASSLEGTGKGYTF.

V usage is TRBV19 and J usage is TRBJ1-2; 8 bases are shared with TRBD1. Germline CDR1 reads LNHDA; CDR2 reads SQIVND (reference sequence). V lost 7 bases, J lost 7 bases, and 8 bases stayed unmatched. CDR3 size: 13 residues. The DNA for the CDR3 is TGTGCCAGTACCCCGACAGGGGCGTTTGGCTACACCTTC. Translation: CASTPTGAFGYTF.

The DNA of the CDR3 is TGTGCCAGCTCACCGGGACAGGGGGAATATGGCTACACCTTC. The encoded protein is CASSPGQGEYGYTF. This chain connects TRBV18 to TRBJ1-2, with TRBD1 matching over 11 bases. Germline CDR1 reads KGHSH; CDR2 reads LQKENI. The CDR3 covers 14 residues. Trimming at V came to 3 bases and at J to 5 bases, leaving 2 bases not matched to a gene.